This T cell receptor beta chain comes out of a study of blood T cell repertoires in COVID-19. On the study more broadly: T cells, B-cell-depleted T cells, or PBMCs provided the cDNA or gDNA that served as material.

Original handling: The assay estimated nucleated cells by amplifying reference gene primers. Generated by immunoSEQ multiplex PCR, the TCRdb table keeps only in-frame clones and is missing some. Clone size and V and J calls were adopted from that table, with D and trimming inferred from the DNA. The sample holds 140,000 to 150,000 clones, roughly four fifths seen once. Trimming stripped 6 bases from V and 10 bases from J, with 9 bases between. This CDR3 region has 10 residues. The germline V gene has CDR1 MNHNY and CDR2 SVGAGI (reference sequence). Participant ages covered about 18 to 90 years across some 25 US areas. Clinical history as reported by participants underpinned cohort assignment.

Sequenced material: PBMCs or T cells enriched from blood (not recorded which). The gene calls are TRBV6-6 and TRBJ1-2; no definite D call. This TCR was recovered from a woman aged 50 to 60 with acute COVID-19. CDR3 amino acids: CASSQEFYTF. CDR3 sequence (DNA): TGTGCCAGCAGCCAAGAGTTCTACACCTTC.